A selection of T cell receptor beta chains follows, all from one sample in a study of T cell responses to AZD1222 COVID-19 vaccine. The protocol was immunoSEQ multiplex PCR, while the TCRdb copy is restricted to in-frame clones and leaves out a portion. Of 120,000 to 150,000 clones in the sample, 88% are singletons; the top ten hold roughly 2%. Sequencing used peripheral blood, obtained on day 0 of AZD1222 vaccination. The receptors derive from an adult in good health. The conserved cysteine and the conserved F or W are not part of the CDR3 here. The order of the fields is J gene, V gene, CDR3 protein.

>TRBJ2-3|TRBV7-2
ASSRREMGTDTQY
>TRBJ2-1|TRBV4-3
ASSPSRRAGNYNEQF
>TRBJ2-5|TRBV19
ASRRQGFQETQY
>TRBJ2-7|TRBV29-1
SVERAGGEQY
>TRBJ2-6|TRBV14
ASSQDRRLPMPVLT
>TRBJ1-4|TRBV5-6
ASSLTREGYEKLF
>TRBJ1-5|TRBV28
ASAYSIPIGDQPQH
>TRBJ2-5|TRBV6-5
ASSFSAAGGQETQY
>TRBJ2-1|TRBV2
ASSPGTSGKGSYNEQF
>TRBJ2-1|TRBV12-3/TRBV12-4
ASSPELVDQF
>TRBJ1-1|TRBV7-8
ASSLARGLVGTEAF
>TRBJ1-3|TRBV6-6
ASSPRNTIY
>TRBJ2-3|TRBV7-2
ASSLFPGGTDTQY